This record looks at one T cell receptor (beta chain) sequence and its context. No antigen is known for it. Sample-barcoded 5' priming and a J-beta primer mix drove a second PCR of roughly 6 to 12 cycles. Using its own MiXCR run on the 5' RACE reads, TCRdb lists one record per CDR3 protein. The sample lists over a million distinct CDR3 sequences; almost 60% were seen once. This sample stems from a study of blood T cells in healthy people across ages. Background on the study: Through template switching, about one barcoded beta molecule was captured per two T cells, as measured in model experiments. Study-level points and caveats: Roughly linear age-related decline in beta diversity appeared, significant by age about 37.

Germline lookup yields CDR1 SEHNR and CDR2 FQNEAQ (reference sequence). V lost 0 bases and J 6 bases, leaving 15 bases between the germline ends. The CDR3 sequence is 15 residues long. V is TRBV7-9 and J is TRBJ2-7; a possible D gene is TRBD2 (6 bases). The sequencing input was blood. The source is a man aged 18 to 30 in good health. This CDR3 reads CASSLAGLPDPEQYF. CDR3 in DNA: TGTGCCAGCAGCTTAGCGGGACTCCCCGACCCCGAGCAGTACTTC.